This TCR beta chain derives from a study of blood T cell repertoires in COVID-19. Study-level information: PBMCs, B-cell-depleted T cells, or T cells provided the cDNA or gDNA that made up the material.

Germline CDR1 LGHDT, CDR2 YNNKEL (reference sequence). The V end lost 0 bases, the J end lost 5 bases, and 16 bases lay between the germline ends. This CDR3 has 16 residues. Clones were read by immunoSEQ multiplex PCR, and TCRdb kept only the in-frame ones, dropping some. The sample holds about 130,000 clones, over 75% seen once. What was sequenced was peripheral blood. This chain links TRBV3-1 (or the pseudogene TRBV3-2) with TRBJ1-2, with D perhaps TRBD1 (6 bases). The receptor was derived from a woman aged 60-70 years with acute or convalescent COVID-19. This CDR3 is CASSQERGALTYGYTF. CDR3 nucleotides: TGTGCCAGCAGCCAAGAGCGGGGGGCTTTAACATATGGCTACACCTTC.